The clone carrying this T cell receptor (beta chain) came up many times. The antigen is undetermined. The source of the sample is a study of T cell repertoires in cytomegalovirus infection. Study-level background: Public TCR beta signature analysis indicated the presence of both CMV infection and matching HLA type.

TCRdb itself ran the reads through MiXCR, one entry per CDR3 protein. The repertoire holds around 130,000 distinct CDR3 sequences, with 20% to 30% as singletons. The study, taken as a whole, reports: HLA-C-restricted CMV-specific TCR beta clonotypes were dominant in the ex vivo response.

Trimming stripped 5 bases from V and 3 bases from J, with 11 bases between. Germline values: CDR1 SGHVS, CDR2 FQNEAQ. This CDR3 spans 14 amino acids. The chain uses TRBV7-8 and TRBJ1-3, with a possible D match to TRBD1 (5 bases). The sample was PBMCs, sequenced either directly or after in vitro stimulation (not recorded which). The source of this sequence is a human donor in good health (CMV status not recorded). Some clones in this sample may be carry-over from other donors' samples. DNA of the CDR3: TGTGCCAGCAGCCCCTTGGGGGTTGGAAACACCATATATTTT. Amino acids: CASSPLGVGNTIYF.